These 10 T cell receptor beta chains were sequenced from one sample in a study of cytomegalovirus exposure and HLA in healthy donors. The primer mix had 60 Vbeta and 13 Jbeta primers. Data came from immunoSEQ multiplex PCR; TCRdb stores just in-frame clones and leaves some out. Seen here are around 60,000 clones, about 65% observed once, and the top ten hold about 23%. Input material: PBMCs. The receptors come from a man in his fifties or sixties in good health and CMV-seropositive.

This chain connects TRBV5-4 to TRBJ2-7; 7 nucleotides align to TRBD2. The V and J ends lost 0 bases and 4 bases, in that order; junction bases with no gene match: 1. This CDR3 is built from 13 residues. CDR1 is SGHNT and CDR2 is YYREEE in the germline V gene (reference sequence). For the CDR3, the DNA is TGTGCCAGCAGCTTGGCCGGGAGGTACGAGCAGTACTTC. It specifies CASSLAGRYEQYF.

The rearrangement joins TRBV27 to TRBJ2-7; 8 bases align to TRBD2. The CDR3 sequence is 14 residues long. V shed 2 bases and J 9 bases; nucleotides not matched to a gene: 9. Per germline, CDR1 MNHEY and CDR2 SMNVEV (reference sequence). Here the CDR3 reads CASSLGAGAFGQYF. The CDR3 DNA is TGTGCCAGCAGTTTAGGAGCGGGGGCTTTTGGGCAGTACTTC.

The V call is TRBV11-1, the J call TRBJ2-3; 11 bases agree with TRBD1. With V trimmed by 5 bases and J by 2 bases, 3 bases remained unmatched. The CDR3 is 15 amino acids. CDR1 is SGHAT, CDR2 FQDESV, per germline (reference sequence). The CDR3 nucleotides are TGTGCCAGCAGCCTGGACAGGGGGCACACAGATACGCAGTATTTT. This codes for CASSLDRGHTDTQYF.

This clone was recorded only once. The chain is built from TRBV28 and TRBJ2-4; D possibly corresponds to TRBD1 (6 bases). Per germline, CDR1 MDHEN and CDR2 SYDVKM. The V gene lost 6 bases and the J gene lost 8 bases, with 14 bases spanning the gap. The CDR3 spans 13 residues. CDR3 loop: CASSGDIIDIQYF. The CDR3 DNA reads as TGTGCCAGCAGCGGGGACATAATAGACATTCAGTACTTC.

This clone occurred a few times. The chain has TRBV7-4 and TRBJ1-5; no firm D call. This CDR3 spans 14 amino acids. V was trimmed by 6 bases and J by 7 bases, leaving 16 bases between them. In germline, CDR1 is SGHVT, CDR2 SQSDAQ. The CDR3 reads CASSFPPPTQPQHF. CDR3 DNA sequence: TGTGCCAGCAGTTTTCCCCCGCCAACACAGCCCCAGCATTTT.

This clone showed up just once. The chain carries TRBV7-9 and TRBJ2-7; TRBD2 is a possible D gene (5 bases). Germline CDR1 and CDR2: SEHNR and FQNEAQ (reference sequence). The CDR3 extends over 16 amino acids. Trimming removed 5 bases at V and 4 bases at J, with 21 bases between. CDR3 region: CASSPYLDFRTYEQYF. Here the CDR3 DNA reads TGTGCCAGCAGCCCATACCTGGACTTCAGGACGTACGAGCAGTACTTC.

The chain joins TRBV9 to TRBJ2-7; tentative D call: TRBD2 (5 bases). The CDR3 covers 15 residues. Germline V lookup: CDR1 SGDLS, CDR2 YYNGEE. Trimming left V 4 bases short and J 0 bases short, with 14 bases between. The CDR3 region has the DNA TGTGCCAGCAGCCCGAGCGGCAGATCCTCCTACGAGCAGTACTTC. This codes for CASSPSGRSSYEQYF. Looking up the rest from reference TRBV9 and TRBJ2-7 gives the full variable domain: DSGVTQTPKHLITATGQRVTLRCSPRSGDLSVYWYQQSLDQGLQFLIQYYNGEERAKGNILERFSAQQFPDLHSELNLSSLELGDSALYFCASSPSGRSSYEQYFGPGTRLTVT.

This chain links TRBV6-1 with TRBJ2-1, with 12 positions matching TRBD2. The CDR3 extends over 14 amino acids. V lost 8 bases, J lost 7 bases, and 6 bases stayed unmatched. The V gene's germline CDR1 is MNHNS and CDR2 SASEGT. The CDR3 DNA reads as TGTGCCAGCGGCCGACTAGCGGGAGTGAATGAGCAGTTCTTC. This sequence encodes CASGRLAGVNEQFF.

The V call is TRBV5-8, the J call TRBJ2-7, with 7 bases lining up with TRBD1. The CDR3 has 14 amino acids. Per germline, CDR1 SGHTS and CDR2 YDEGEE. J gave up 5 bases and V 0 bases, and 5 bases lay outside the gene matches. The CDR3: CASSLGSGGHEQYF. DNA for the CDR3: TGTGCCAGCAGCTTGGGCTCAGGGGGACACGAGCAGTACTTC.

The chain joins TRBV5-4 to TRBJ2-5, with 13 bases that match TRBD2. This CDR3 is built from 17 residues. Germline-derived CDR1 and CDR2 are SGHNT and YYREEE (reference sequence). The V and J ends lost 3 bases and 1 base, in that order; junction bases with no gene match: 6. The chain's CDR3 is CASSSKTSGRFQETQYF. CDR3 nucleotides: TGTGCCAGCAGCTCCAAGACTAGCGGGAGGTTCCAAGAGACCCAGTACTTC.